The 20 T cell receptor beta chains given below trace back to one sample, sequenced in a study of shared clonotypes between healthy human individuals. Produced via immunoSEQ multiplex PCR; TCRdb's table is partial and in-frame only. The sample contains over a million clones, roughly 96% of which appear only once. Sequenced material: naive CD4+ T cells sorted from blood. Subset here: CD45RA+ positively selected. The receptors originated from a man aged 25 to 45 in good health.

This CDR3 is CAGGPYEQYF. CDR3 bases: TGTGCCGGGGGGCCGTACGAGCAGTACTTC. The chain recombines TRBV21-1 with TRBJ2-7. TRBV21-1 is a pseudogene. The CDR3 length is 10 residues.

DNA for the CDR3: TGTGCCAGCACCGGACAGTCGGCGCAGTACTTC. This codes for CASTGQSAQYF. This sequence joins TRBV2 and TRBJ2-4, with D maybe TRBD1 (6 bases). V was pared by 7 bases and J by 13 bases, with 14 bases between. This CDR3 region has 11 residues. Germline V gives CDR1 SNHLY, CDR2 FYNNEI.

Concerning this clone itself: The same CDR3 arises from other DNA sequences in this sample as well. The J gene is TRBJ1-4, the V gene TRBV2; 7 nucleotides line up with TRBD1. Germline values: CDR1 SNHLY, CDR2 FYNNEI. The junction had 3 bases not matched to a gene; V was cut back by 8 bases and J by 6 bases. The CDR3 contains 12 residues. The CDR3 here is CASSGTDEKLFF. In DNA form, the CDR3 reads TGTGCCAGCTCGGGGACAGATGAAAAACTGTTTTTT.

The chain joins TRBV15 to TRBJ2-2; D assignment may be TRBD1 or TRBD2 (6 bases each). Germline loops: CDR1 LNHNV, CDR2 YYDKDF (reference sequence). The CDR3 covers 14 residues. The ends were cut back, 1 base at V and 5 bases at J, with 8 bases in the middle. The CDR3 region is CATSRGGATGELFF. In DNA, the CDR3 is TGTGCCACCAGCAGAGGGGGGGCTACCGGGGAGCTGTTTTTT.

The V gene is TRBV6-5, the J gene TRBJ2-3; D is unclear. V shed 6 bases and J shed 4 bases, with 14 bases lying between them. In germline, CDR1 is MNHEY, CDR2 SVGAGI. The CDR3 is 14 amino acids. CDR3 sequence reads: CASSSGIRADTQYF. The CDR3 nucleotides are TGTGCCAGCAGCTCTGGTATACGCGCAGATACGCAGTATTTT.

V and J are TRBV18 and TRBJ1-5; D is unresolved. The CDR3 extends over 17 amino acids. Looked up from germline, CDR1 is KGHSH and CDR2 is LQKENI. V was pared by 0 bases and J by 0 bases, with 12 bases between. The CDR3 loop is CASSPPGPDLSNQPQHF. The CDR3 nucleotides are TGTGCCAGCTCACCACCTGGCCCAGATCTTAGCAATCAGCCCCAGCATTTT.

This clone was recorded only once. The chain uses TRBV5-1 and TRBJ2-7, with 7 positions matching TRBD1. The CDR3 extends over 15 amino acids. CDR1 and CDR2 from the germline V gene are SGHRS and YFSETQ. J gave up 6 bases and V 4 bases, and 13 bases lay outside the gene matches. The CDR3 loop is CASSIGLLGQCEQYF. CDR3 sequence (DNA): TGCGCCAGCAGCATTGGCCTTCTGGGACAGTGCGAGCAGTACTTC.

This chain links TRBV7-9 with TRBJ2-7; 7 bases are shared with TRBD1. The CDR3 covers 15 residues. V was pared by 7 bases and J by 7 bases, with 16 bases of the junction left unmatched. Germline loops: CDR1 SEHNR, CDR2 FQNEAQ (reference sequence). CDR3 sequence: CASIGGPDRVGEQYF. Here the CDR3 DNA reads TGTGCCAGCATTGGGGGCCCCGACAGGGTCGGGGAGCAGTACTTC.

The DNA for the CDR3 is TGTGCCAGTAGTCTTTTAACAGATTTCTATGGCTACACCTTC. The encoded protein is CASSLLTDFYGYTF. The rearrangement uses TRBV19 and TRBJ1-2; no definite D call. Germline V lookup: CDR1 LNHDA, CDR2 SQIVND (reference sequence). Trimming removed 5 bases at V and 4 bases at J, with 14 bases between. The CDR3 length is 14 residues.

The chain employs TRBV10-3 and TRBJ1-2; D remains unclear. From germline, CDR1 is ENHRY and CDR2 SYGVKD. The CDR3 has 14 residues. The V gene lost 7 bases and the J gene lost 4 bases, with 16 bases spanning the gap. The CDR3 reads CAIKRAERSYGYTF. CDR3 DNA sequence: TGTGCCATCAAGAGAGCGGAGCGGAGCTATGGCTACACCTTC.

The chain recombines TRBV7-9 with TRBJ2-1, with 9 nucleotides matching TRBD2. Germline trimming cut 8 bases from V and 6 bases from J; bases unmatched to any gene: 14. CDR3 length: 16 residues. Germline assignment: CDR1 SEHNR and CDR2 FQNEAQ (reference sequence). The CDR3 sequence: CASSRAGTSRPNEQFF. DNA for the CDR3: TGTGCCAGCTCTAGGGCCGGGACTAGCAGACCCAATGAGCAGTTCTTC.

This chain joins TRBV6-1 and TRBJ2-7; 11 bases are a match to TRBD1. V shed 2 bases, J shed 4 bases, and the junction held 7 bases outside the gene matches. The CDR3 is 16 residues long. The germline gives CDR1 MNHNS, CDR2 SASEGT. Here the CDR3 DNA reads TGTGCCAGCAGTGAAACCCGGGGGGACAGGGGGTACGAGCAGTACTTC. Amino acid sequence: CASSETRGDRGYEQYF.

The chain couples TRBV5-1 to TRBJ2-1, with 8 positions matching TRBD1. The CDR3 runs to 15 residues. Trimming cost V 4 bases and J 1 base; bases outside gene matches: 4. Germline CDR1 reads SGHRS; CDR2 reads YFSETQ. The CDR3 loop reads CASSQDRVSYNEQFF. CDR3 sequence (DNA): TGCGCCAGCAGCCAGGACAGGGTATCCTACAATGAGCAGTTCTTC. Full variable domain (outside the CDR3, taken from reference TRBV5-1 and TRBJ2-1): KAGVTQTPRYLIKTRGQQVTLSCSPISGHRSVSWYQQTPGQGLQFLFEYFSETQRNKGNFPGRFSGRQFSNSRSEMNVSTLELGDSALYLCASSQDRVSYNEQFFGPGTRLTVL.

V and J are TRBV5-1 and TRBJ2-7; 10 bases map to TRBD1. Germline V gives CDR1 SGHRS, CDR2 YFSETQ. The ends lost 7 bases at V and 3 bases at J; junction bases unmatched: 7. The CDR3 has 14 amino acids. CDR3 region: CASGWDRGLYEQYF. The DNA for the CDR3 is TGCGCCAGCGGCTGGGACAGGGGACTCTACGAGCAGTACTTC.

The chain carries TRBV25-1 and TRBJ2-7, with TRBD1 matching 9 bases. The V and J ends lost 9 bases and 5 bases, in that order; junction bases with no gene match: 14. This CDR3 is 15 amino acids long. CDR1 is MGHDK and CDR2 is SYGVNS in the germline V gene. Written as DNA, the CDR3 is TGTGCCAGTCGGGAAGTCGGACAGGGGAAGGACGAGCAGTACTTC. Protein sequence: CASREVGQGKDEQYF.

The rearrangement links TRBV5-1 to TRBJ2-7, with unresolved D. V was shortened by 0 bases and J by 7 bases, with 23 bases between the two germline ends. CDR1 SGHRS and CDR2 YFSETQ come from the germline V gene. This CDR3 comprises 17 residues. This CDR3 is CASSLVPPPGQSAEQYF. CDR3 in DNA: TGCGCCAGCAGCTTGGTCCCTCCCCCGGGCCAGTCAGCAGAGCAGTACTTC.

This rearrangement joins TRBV18 to TRBJ1-4, with no clear D. Deletions cut 2 bases from V and 3 bases from J, with 7 bases between. Germline V gene data show CDR1 as KGHSH and CDR2 as LQKENI. There are 14 residues in the CDR3. In DNA, the CDR3 is TGTGCCAGCTCACCAGGCTCGGCTAATGAAAAACTGTTTTTT. This codes for CASSPGSANEKLFF.

The chain employs TRBV28 and TRBJ2-1; D might be TRBD1 or TRBD2, each matching 5 bases. The germline V and J ends were trimmed by 0 bases and 0 bases, with 9 bases remaining between them. CDR1 is MDHEN, CDR2 SYDVKM, per germline. The CDR3 loop spans 16 amino acids. The CDR3 DNA reads as TGTGCCAGCAGTTTATGGCTGGGGACCTCCTACAATGAGCAGTTCTTC. Translating gives CASSLWLGTSYNEQFF. Drawing the rest from reference TRBV28 and TRBJ2-1, the complete variable domain is DVKVTQSSRYLVKRTGEKVFLECVQDMDHENMFWYRQDPGLGLRLIYFSYDVKMKEKGDIPEGYSVSREKKERFSLILESASTNQTSMYLCASSLWLGTSYNEQFFGPGTRLTVL.

The chain employs TRBV11-3 and TRBJ2-1; D may be TRBD2 (6 bases). Germline V CDR1 and CDR2: SGHNT, YENEEA. The CDR3 runs 15 residues. V shed 3 bases and J shed 3 bases, with 12 bases lying between them. DNA of the CDR3: TGTGCCAGCAGCTTCGGGCGGGACCGCTACAATGAGCAGTTCTTC. Its protein product is CASSFGRDRYNEQFF.

V and J are TRBV15 and TRBJ1-4; D is unresolved. With 3 bases removed from V and 7 bases from J, the gap between germline ends came to 9 bases. There are 13 residues in the CDR3. Germline V gene lookup returns CDR1 LNHNV and CDR2 YYDKDF (reference sequence). This CDR3 is CATSRGRSEKLFF. The CDR3 DNA reads TGTGCCACCAGCAGGGGTAGAAGTGAAAAACTGTTTTTT.